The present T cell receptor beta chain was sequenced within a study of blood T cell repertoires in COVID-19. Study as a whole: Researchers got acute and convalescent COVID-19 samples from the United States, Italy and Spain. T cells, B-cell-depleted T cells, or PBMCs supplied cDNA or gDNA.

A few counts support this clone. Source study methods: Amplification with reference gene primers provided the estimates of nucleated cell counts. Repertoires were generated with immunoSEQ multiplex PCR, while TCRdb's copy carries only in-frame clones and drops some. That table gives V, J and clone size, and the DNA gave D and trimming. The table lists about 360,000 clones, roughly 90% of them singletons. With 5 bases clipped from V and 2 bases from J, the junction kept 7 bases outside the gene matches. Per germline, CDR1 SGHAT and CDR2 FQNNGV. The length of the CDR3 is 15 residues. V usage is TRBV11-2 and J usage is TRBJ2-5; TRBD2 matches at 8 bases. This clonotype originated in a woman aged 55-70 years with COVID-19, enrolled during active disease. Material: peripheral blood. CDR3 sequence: CASSAQRGWQETQYF. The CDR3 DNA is TGTGCCAGCAGCGCCCAGCGGGGGTGGCAAGAGACCCAGTACTTC.